Included here is one T cell receptor beta chain sequence, with context. This sample stems from a study of blood T cell repertoires in COVID-19. Study information: COVID-19 samples from acute and convalescent phases originated in the United States, Italy and Spain. T cells, B-cell-depleted T cells, or PBMCs provided the cDNA or gDNA that served as material.

The ends were cut back, 2 bases at V and 4 bases at J, with 6 bases in the middle. Germline V gene data show CDR1 as SGHTA and CDR2 as FQGNSA. CDR3 length: 13 amino acids. Methods used by the authors: Reference gene primer amplification gave estimated nucleated cell counts. Here immunoSEQ multiplex PCR was the method, and the copy in TCRdb shows in-frame clones only, minus some. V and J calls plus clone size are reproduced from that table; the DNA served to infer D and trimming. The table lists 25,000 to 30,000 clones, 70% to 90% of them singletons. The sample comprised peripheral blood. The TCR sequence derives from a man in his 70s with active COVID-19. The chain has TRBV7-2 and TRBJ1-5; D gene unclear. This chain's CDR3 is CASSLRGNQPQHF. As DNA, the CDR3 is TGTGCCAGCAGCTTACGGGGTAATCAGCCCCAGCATTTT.